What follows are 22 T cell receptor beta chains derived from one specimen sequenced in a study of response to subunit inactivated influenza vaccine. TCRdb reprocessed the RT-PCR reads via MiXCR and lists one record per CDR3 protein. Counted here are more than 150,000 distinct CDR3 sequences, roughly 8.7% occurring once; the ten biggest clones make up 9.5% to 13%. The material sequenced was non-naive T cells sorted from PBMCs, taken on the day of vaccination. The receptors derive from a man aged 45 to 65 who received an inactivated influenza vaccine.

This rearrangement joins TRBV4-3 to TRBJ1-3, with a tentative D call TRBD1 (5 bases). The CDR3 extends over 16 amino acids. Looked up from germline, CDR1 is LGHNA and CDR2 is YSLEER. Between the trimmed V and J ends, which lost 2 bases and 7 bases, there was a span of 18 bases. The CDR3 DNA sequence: TGCGCCAGCAGCCAAAATGGGGACCTTCGATCGAACACCATATATTTT. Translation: CASSQNGDLRSNTIYF.

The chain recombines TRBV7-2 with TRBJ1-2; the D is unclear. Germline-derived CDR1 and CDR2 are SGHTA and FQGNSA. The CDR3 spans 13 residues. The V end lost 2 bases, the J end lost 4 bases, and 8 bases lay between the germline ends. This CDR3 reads CASSLFHGYGYTF. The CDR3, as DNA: TGTGCCAGCAGCTTATTCCATGGCTATGGCTACACCTTC.

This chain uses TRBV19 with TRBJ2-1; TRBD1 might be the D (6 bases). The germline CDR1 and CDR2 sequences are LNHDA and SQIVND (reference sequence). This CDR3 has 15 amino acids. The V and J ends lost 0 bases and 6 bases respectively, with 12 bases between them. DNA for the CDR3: TGTGCCAGTAGTATAGATCGGAGGACAGCCAATGAGCAGTTCTTC. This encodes CASSIDRRTANEQFF.

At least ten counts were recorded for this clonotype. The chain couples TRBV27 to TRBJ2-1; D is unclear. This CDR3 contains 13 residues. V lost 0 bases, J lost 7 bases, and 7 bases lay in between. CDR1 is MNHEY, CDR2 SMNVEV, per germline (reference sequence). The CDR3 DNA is TGTGCCAGCAGTTTATCCCACCGGAATGAGCAGTTCTTC. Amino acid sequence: CASSLSHRNEQFF.

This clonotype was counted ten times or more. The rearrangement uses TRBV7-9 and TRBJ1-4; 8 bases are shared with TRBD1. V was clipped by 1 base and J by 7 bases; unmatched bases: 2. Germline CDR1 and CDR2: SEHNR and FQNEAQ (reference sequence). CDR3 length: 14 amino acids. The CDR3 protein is CASSLGQGFEKLFF. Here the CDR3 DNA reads TGTGCCAGCAGCTTAGGACAGGGGTTTGAAAAACTGTTTTTT.

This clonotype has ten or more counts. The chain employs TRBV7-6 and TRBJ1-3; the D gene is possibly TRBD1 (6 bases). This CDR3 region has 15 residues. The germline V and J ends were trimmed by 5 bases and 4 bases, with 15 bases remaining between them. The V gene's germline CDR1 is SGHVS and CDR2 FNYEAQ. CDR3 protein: CASSPFYGQGNTIYF. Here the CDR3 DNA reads TGTGCCAGCAGCCCCTTTTACGGACAGGGAAACACCATATATTTT.

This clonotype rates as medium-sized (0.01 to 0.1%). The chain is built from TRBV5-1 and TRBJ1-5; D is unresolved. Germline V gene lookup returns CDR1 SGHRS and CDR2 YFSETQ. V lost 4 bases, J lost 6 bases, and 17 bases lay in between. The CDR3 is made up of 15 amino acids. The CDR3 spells CASSADGNWAQPQHF. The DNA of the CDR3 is TGCGCCAGCAGCGCGGACGGGAATTGGGCTCAGCCCCAGCATTTT. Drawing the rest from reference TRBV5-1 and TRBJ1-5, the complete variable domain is KAGVTQTPRYLIKTRGQQVTLSCSPISGHRSVSWYQQTPGQGLQFLFEYFSETQRNKGNFPGRFSGRQFSNSRSEMNVSTLELGDSALYLCASSADGNWAQPQHFGDGTRLSIL.

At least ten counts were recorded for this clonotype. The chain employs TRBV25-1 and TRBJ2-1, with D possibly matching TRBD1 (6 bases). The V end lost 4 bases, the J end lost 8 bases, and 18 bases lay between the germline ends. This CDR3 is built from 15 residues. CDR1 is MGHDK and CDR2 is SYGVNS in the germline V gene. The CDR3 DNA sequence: TGTGCCAGCAGTGGGACCAGGGGACCGAAGGATGAGCAGTTCTTC. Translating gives CASSGTRGPKDEQFF. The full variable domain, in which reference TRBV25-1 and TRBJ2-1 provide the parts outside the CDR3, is EADIYQTPRYLVIGTGKKITLECSQTMGHDKMYWYQQDPGMELHLIHYSYGVNSTEKGDLSSESTVSRIRTEHFPLTLESARPSHTSQYLCASSGTRGPKDEQFFGPGTRLTVL.

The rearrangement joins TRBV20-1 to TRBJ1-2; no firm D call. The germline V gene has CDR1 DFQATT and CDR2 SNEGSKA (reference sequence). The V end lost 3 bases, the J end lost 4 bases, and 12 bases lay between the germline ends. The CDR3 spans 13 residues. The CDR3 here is CSAREGTSYGYTF. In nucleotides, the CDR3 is TGCAGTGCTAGGGAAGGAACCTCCTATGGCTACACCTTC.

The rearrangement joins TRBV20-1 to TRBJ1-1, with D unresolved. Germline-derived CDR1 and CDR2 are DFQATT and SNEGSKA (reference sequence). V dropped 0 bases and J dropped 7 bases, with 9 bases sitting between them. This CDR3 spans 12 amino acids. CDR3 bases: TGCAGTGCTAGAGATCTCCCGGGTGAAGCTTTCTTT. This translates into CSARDLPGEAFF.

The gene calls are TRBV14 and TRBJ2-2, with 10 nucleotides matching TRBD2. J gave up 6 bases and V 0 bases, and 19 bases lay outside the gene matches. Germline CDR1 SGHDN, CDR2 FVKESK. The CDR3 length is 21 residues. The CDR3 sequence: CASSQEEYRLVRAGGPGELFF. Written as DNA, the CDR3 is TGTGCCAGCAGCCAAGAAGAGTACCGACTCGTGCGAGCGGGAGGGCCCGGGGAGCTGTTTTTT. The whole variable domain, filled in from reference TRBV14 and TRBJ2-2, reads EAGVTQFPSHSVIEKGQTVTLRCDPISGHDNLYWYRRVMGKEIKFLLHFVKESKQDESGMPNNRFLAERTGGTYSTLKVQPAELEDSGVYFCASSQEEYRLVRAGGPGELFFGEGSRLTVL.

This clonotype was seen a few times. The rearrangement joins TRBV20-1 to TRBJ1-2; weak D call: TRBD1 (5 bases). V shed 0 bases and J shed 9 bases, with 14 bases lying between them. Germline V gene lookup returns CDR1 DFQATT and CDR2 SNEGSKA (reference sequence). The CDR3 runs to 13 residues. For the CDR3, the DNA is TGCAGTGCTAGAGATCTTATAGGGGAAAGCTACACCTTC. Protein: CSARDLIGESYTF.

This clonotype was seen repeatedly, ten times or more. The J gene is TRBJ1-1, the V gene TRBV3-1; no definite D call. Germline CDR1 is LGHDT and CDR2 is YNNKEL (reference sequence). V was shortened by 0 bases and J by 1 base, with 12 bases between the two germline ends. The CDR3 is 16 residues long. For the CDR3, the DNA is TGTGCCAGCAGCCAAGAACGAGTGAAACAGAACACTGAAGCTTTCTTT. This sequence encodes CASSQERVKQNTEAFF.

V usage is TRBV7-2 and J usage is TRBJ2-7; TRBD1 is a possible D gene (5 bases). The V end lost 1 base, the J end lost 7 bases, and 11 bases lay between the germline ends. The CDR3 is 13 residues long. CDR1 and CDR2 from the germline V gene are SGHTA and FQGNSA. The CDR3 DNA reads TGTGCCAGCAGCTTAGTGGGGCTGGGGGAGCAGTACTTC. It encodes CASSLVGLGEQYF.

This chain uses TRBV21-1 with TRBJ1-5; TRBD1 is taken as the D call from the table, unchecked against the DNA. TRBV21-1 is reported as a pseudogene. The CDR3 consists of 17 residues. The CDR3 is CGQPPPGQGLYNQPQHF. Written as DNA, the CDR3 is TGTGGTCAGCCGCCCCCGGGACAGGGCCTTTATAATCAGCCCCAGCATTTT.

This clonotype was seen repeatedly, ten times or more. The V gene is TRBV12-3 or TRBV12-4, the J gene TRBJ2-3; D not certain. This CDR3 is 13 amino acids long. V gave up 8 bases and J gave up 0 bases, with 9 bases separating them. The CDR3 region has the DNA TGTGCCAGCCACCGAAGTAGCACAGATACGCAGTATTTT. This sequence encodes CASHRSSTDTQYF.

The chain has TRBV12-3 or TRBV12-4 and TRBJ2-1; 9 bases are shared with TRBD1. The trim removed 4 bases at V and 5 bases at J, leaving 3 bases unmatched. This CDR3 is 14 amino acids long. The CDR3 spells CASSYRGRNNEQFF. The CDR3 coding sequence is TGTGCCAGCAGTTACAGGGGGCGCAACAATGAGCAGTTCTTC.

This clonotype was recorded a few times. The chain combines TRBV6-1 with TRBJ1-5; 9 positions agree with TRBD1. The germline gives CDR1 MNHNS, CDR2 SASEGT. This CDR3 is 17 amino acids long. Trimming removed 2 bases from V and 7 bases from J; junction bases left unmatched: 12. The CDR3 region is CASSEPPFDRGDQPQHF. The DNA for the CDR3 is TGTGCCAGCAGTGAACCCCCCTTCGACAGGGGGGACCAGCCCCAGCATTTT.

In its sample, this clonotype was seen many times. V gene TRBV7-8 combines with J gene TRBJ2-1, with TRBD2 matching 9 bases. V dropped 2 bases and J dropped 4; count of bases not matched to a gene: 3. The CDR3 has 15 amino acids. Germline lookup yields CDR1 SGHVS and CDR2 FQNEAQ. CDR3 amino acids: CASSLSSGEYNEQFF. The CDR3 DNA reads TGTGCCAGCAGCTTATCTAGCGGGGAGTACAATGAGCAGTTCTTC. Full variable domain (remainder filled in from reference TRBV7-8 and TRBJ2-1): GAGVSQSPRYKVAKRGQDVALRCDPISGHVSLFWYQQALGQGPEFLTYFQNEAQLDKSGLPSDRFFAERPEGSVSTLKIQRTQQEDSAVYLCASSLSSGEYNEQFFGPGTRLTVL.

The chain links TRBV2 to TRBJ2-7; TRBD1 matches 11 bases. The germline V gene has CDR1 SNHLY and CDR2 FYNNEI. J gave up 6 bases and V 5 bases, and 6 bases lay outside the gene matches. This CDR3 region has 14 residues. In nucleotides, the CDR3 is TGTGCCAGCAGTAGGCGGACAGGGGGCCTCGAGCAGTACTTC. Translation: CASSRRTGGLEQYF.

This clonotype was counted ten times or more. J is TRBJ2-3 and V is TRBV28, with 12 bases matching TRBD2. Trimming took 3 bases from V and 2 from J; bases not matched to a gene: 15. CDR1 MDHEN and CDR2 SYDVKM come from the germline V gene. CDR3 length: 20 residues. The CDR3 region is CASSFPPGTSGRLNTDTQYF. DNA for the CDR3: TGTGCCAGCAGTTTCCCGCCGGGTACTAGCGGGAGGCTCAACACAGATACGCAGTATTTT.

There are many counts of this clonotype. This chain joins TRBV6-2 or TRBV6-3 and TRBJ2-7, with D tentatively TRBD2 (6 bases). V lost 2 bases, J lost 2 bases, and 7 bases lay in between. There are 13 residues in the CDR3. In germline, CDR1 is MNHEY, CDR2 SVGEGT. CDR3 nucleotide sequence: TGTGCCAGCAGTTACGCGGGAACCTACGAGCAGTACTTC. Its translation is CASSYAGTYEQYF.